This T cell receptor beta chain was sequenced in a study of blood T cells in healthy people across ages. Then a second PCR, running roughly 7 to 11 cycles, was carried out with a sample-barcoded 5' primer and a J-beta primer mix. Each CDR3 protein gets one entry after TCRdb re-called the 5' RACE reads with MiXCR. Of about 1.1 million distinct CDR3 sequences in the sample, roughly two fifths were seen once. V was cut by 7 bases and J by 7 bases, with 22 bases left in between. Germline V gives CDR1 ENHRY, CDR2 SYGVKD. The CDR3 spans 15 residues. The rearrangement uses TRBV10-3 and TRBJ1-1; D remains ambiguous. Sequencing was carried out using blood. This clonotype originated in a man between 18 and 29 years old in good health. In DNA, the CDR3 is TGTGCCATCAATTCCGGACCGAAGGGAGGTGATGAAGCTTTCTTT. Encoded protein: CAINSGPKGGDEAFF.